These 11 T cell receptor beta chains were all obtained from the same sample, sequenced in a study of blood T cell repertoires in COVID-19. Method: immunoSEQ multiplex PCR; TCRdb's copy keeps in-frame clones and lacks some. The sample consists of 17,000 or so clones, over 80% of them appearing once. Sequenced input: peripheral blood. Source of these receptors: a human donor in a cohort sampled during active COVID-19.

This sequence joins TRBV21-1 and TRBJ1-5. TRBV21-1 is recorded as a pseudogene. The CDR3 extends over 18 amino acids. The CDR3 nucleotides read TGTGCCAGCAGCAAAGCGTCGGGGGAGGGAGGGAGCAATCAGCCCCAGCATTTT. Translating gives CASSKASGEGGSNQPQHF.

The gene calls are TRBV7-9 and TRBJ2-7; D is unresolved. This CDR3 is 12 amino acids long. Germline V lookup: CDR1 SEHNR, CDR2 FQNEAQ (reference sequence). The germline V and J ends were trimmed by 2 bases and 7 bases, with 9 bases remaining between them. Written as DNA, the CDR3 is TGTGCCAGCAGCTTAAGTGGGCTTGAGCAGTACTTC. Its translation: CASSLSGLEQYF.

The chain joins TRBV19 to TRBJ2-3, with D maybe TRBD2 (7 bases). Looked up from germline, CDR1 is LNHDA and CDR2 is SQIVND (reference sequence). CDR3 length: 17 residues. V gave up 5 bases and J gave up 0 bases, with 18 bases separating them. CDR3 amino acids: CASSAYGGQISTDTQYF. The CDR3 bases are TGTGCCAGTAGTGCCTACGGGGGGCAGATAAGCACAGATACGCAGTATTTT.

This clone occurred a few times. V gene TRBV5-5 combines with J gene TRBJ1-1; D may be TRBD1 (6 bases). Germline CDR1 and CDR2: SGHKS and YYEKEE (reference sequence). The V end lost 5 bases, the J end lost 3 bases, and 14 bases lay between the germline ends. The CDR3 runs 14 residues. The chain's CDR3 is CASRLGQGYTEAFF. CDR3 DNA sequence: TGTGCCAGCAGACTGGGGCAGGGGTACACTGAAGCTTTCTTT.

This clone has just one count. This rearrangement joins TRBV2 to TRBJ2-1; tentative D call: TRBD2 (6 bases). V was pared by 8 bases and J by 8 bases, with 10 bases between. Germline lookup yields CDR1 SNHLY and CDR2 FYNNEI. This CDR3 has 11 residues. The CDR3: CASGSGYEQFF. The CDR3 DNA is TGTGCCAGCGGAAGCGGGTATGAGCAGTTCTTC.

The chain uses TRBV28 and TRBJ2-1, with 10 nucleotides matching TRBD2. Germline CDR1 MDHEN, CDR2 SYDVKM. V dropped 6 bases and J dropped 6; count of bases not matched to a gene: 8. The CDR3 extends over 15 amino acids. CDR3 DNA sequence: TGTGCCAGCAGACCTAGCGGGAGACCATTCAATGAGCAGTTCTTC. Encoded protein: CASRPSGRPFNEQFF.

This chain uses TRBV10-2 with TRBJ2-7, with 12 bases that match TRBD2. The V segment lost 8 bases and the J segment 4 bases; nucleotides outside the gene matches: 3. Germline assignment: CDR1 WSHSY and CDR2 SAAADI. The CDR3 spans 13 residues. CDR3 residues: CASRLAGEYEQYF. CDR3 DNA sequence: TGCGCCAGCCGACTAGCGGGAGAGTACGAGCAGTACTTC.

The V gene is TRBV11-2, the J gene TRBJ2-3, with no clear D. There are 16 residues in the CDR3. Germline-derived CDR1 and CDR2 are SGHAT and FQNNGV. V lost 0 bases to trimming and J lost 9 bases, with 19 bases between them. In DNA form, the CDR3 reads TGTGCCAGCAGCTTAGATCGGTCATTAGGTACAGCCACGCAGTATTTT. Amino acids: CASSLDRSLGTATQYF.

The rearrangement links TRBV6-1 to TRBJ1-1; TRBD1 might be the D (5 bases). V gave up 3 bases and J gave up 10 bases, with 12 bases separating them. The germline V gene encodes CDR1 MNHNS and CDR2 SASEGT. This CDR3 is 12 amino acids long. CDR3 in DNA: TGTGCCAGCAGTGATGAAGTACAGGTAGCTTTCTTT. It is translated as CASSDEVQVAFF.

The rearrangement joins TRBV10-3 to TRBJ1-2; TRBD1 agrees at 9 bases. Germline V gene sequence: CDR1 ENHRY, CDR2 SYGVKD. V shed 4 bases, J shed 12 bases, and the junction held 3 bases outside the gene matches. The CDR3 extends over 11 amino acids. CDR3 in DNA: TGTGCCATCAGTGGGGACAGGGCACACACCTTC. It encodes CAISGDRAHTF.

The genes are TRBV28 and TRBJ1-5; D gene uncertain. The CDR3 is 13 residues long. V lost 8 bases to trimming and J lost 3 bases, with 11 bases between them. The germline CDR1 and CDR2 sequences are MDHEN and SYDVKM. CDR3 nucleotide sequence: TGTGCCAGCGAACCGGTCTACAATCAGCCCCAGCATTTT. Protein: CASEPVYNQPQHF.